This T cell receptor beta chain was documented in a study of blood T cell repertoires in COVID-19. Seattle's cohort entered during active infection and was followed longitudinally. Original methodology: Amplification from reference gene primers served as the basis for estimated nucleated cell counts. Clones were read by immunoSEQ multiplex PCR, and TCRdb kept only the in-frame ones, dropping some. From that table come the V and J calls and clone size; the DNA was used to work out D and trimming. The data hold about 150,000 clones, with 80% to 90% observed a single time. Sequencing used peripheral blood. The sequence came from a young man with COVID-19, enrolled during active disease.

The CDR3 loop reads CAIPRTSGPSWSYEQYF. The CDR3 DNA is TGTGCCATCCCGAGGACTAGCGGGCCCTCCTGGTCCTACGAGCAGTACTTC. The V call is TRBV28, the J call TRBJ2-7; 11 bases are a match to TRBD2. Germline-derived CDR1 and CDR2 are MDHEN and SYDVKM. There are 17 residues in the CDR3. The junction had 15 bases not matched to a gene; V was cut back by 10 bases and J by 1 base.